The next 27 T cell receptor beta chains were all read from a single sample in a study of T cells after yellow fever vaccination. TCRdb re-analysed the 5' RACE reads in MiXCR, keeping a single row per CDR3 protein. The sample carries around 140,000 distinct CDR3 sequences, roughly 8% recorded once. The sample here was CD4+ T cells sorted from PBMCs, taken 5 days after the yellow fever booster vaccination. The receptors shown here come from a man in his thirties or forties who received the YFV17D yellow fever vaccine.

The rearrangement uses TRBV20-1 and TRBJ2-5; no firm D call. This CDR3 region has 13 residues. Deletions cut 4 bases from V and 4 bases from J, with 13 bases between. From germline, CDR1 is DFQATT and CDR2 SNEGSKA (reference sequence). The CDR3 loop reads CSANKGTPETQYF. The CDR3 DNA is TGCAGTGCTAATAAGGGCACCCCAGAGACCCAGTACTTC.

There are many counts of this clonotype. The chain uses TRBV3-1 and TRBJ2-1; tentatively, D is TRBD1 or TRBD2 (5 bases each). V lost 7 bases to trimming and J lost 9 bases, with 13 bases between them. CDR3 length: 12 amino acids. CDR1 is LGHDT, CDR2 YNNKEL, per germline (reference sequence). The CDR3 spells CASNLERGEQFF. The CDR3 region has the DNA TGTGCCAGCAACCTAGAGAGGGGTGAGCAGTTCTTC.

This clonotype was counted many times. This chain links TRBV5-1 with TRBJ2-1; 14 bases line up with TRBD2. CDR3 length: 16 amino acids. CDR1 and CDR2 from the germline V gene are SGHRS and YFSETQ. J lost 3 bases, V lost 5 bases, and 4 bases had no gene match. The CDR3 loop is CASRAGTSGGYNEQFF. The CDR3 DNA sequence: TGCGCCAGCAGGGCTGGGACTAGCGGGGGCTACAATGAGCAGTTCTTC.

This chain connects TRBV5-3 to TRBJ1-1; 9 bases are shared with TRBD1. TRBV5-3 is known as an ORF, though its function is uncertain. The CDR3 spans 17 residues. V gave up 8 bases and J gave up 10 bases; unmatched junction bases: 24. The CDR3 nucleotides read TGTGCCAGGGGCCCTGGGGGACAGGGTGGTGCCTTAATCGGAGCTTTCTTT. Its protein product is CARGPGGQGGALIGAFF.

This clonotype was seen at least ten times. This chain uses TRBV6-2 or TRBV6-3 with TRBJ2-1; 7 bases align to TRBD2. CDR1 and CDR2 (germline): MNHEY, SVGEGT. This CDR3 contains 18 residues. V was pared by 0 bases and J by 8 bases, with 16 bases of the junction left unmatched. CDR3 nucleotides: TGTGCCAGCAGTTACTCGAAGTTACGGCGGGAGAACTGGGATGAGCAGTTCTTC. It yields the protein CASSYSKLRRENWDEQFF.

In its sample, this clonotype was seen many times. The chain employs TRBV6-2 or TRBV6-3 and TRBJ2-5; a possible D gene is TRBD1 (5 bases). V was shortened by 2 bases and J by 5 bases, with 15 bases between the two germline ends. Per the germline V gene, CDR1 is MNHEY and CDR2 is SVGEGT. The CDR3 loop spans 15 amino acids. The CDR3 DNA is TGTGCCAGCAGTTACGTTAGGGGCGGCGGCGAGACCCAGTACTTC. Protein: CASSYVRGGGETQYF.

The sample holds many counts of this clonotype. The CDR3, as DNA: TGTGCCAGCAGCCTGCGGGAGTACAATGAGCAGTTCTTC. As protein: CASSLREYNEQFF. The chain couples TRBV3-1 to TRBJ2-1; TRBD2 matches 7 bases. The CDR3 contains 13 residues. The ends lost 4 bases at V and 4 bases at J; junction bases unmatched: 1. Germline CDR1 reads LGHDT; CDR2 reads YNNKEL (reference sequence).

This clonotype has ten or more counts. The chain couples TRBV15 to TRBJ2-1; D call uncertain. The CDR3 is 12 amino acids. Germline loops: CDR1 LNHNV, CDR2 YYDKDF (reference sequence). The ends were cut back, 4 bases at V and 4 bases at J, with 5 bases in the middle. DNA of the CDR3: TGTGCCACCAGCATAGGGTACAATGAGCAGTTCTTC. It yields the protein CATSIGYNEQFF.

There are many counts of this clonotype. This rearrangement joins TRBV5-1 to TRBJ2-3; possible D gene TRBD1, 8 bases. From germline, CDR1 is SGHRS and CDR2 YFSETQ. There are 15 residues in the CDR3. V gave up 6 bases and J gave up 1 base, with 15 bases separating them. This CDR3 is CASTTGGAGTDTQYF. In DNA, the CDR3 is TGCGCCAGCACCACAGGGGGGGCTGGCACAGATACGCAGTATTTT.

The chain joins TRBV5-1 to TRBJ2-3; weak D call: TRBD1 (6 bases). Trimming removed 4 bases at V and 10 bases at J, with 16 bases between. Germline V gives CDR1 SGHRS, CDR2 YFSETQ. The CDR3 length is 13 residues. The CDR3 nucleotides read TGCGCCAGCAGCCGGGACACCTTTGACGCGCAGTATTTT. It yields the protein CASSRDTFDAQYF.

The CDR3 here is CASSSWGKDGTYEQYF. The CDR3 DNA reads as TGTGCCAGCAGCTCCTGGGGGAAGGATGGGACCTACGAGCAGTACTTC. This chain uses TRBV7-2 with TRBJ2-7; the D call may be TRBD1 or TRBD2 (5 bases each). Germline-derived CDR1 and CDR2 are SGHTA and FQGNSA. V was clipped by 4 bases and J by 2 bases, with 18 bases between them. CDR3 size: 16 residues.

This clonotype occurred many times. The chain is built from TRBV3-1 and TRBJ2-7; D not resolved. Trimming shortened V by 5 bases and J by 9 bases, and 17 bases separated the two germline ends. Germline V gene sequence: CDR1 LGHDT, CDR2 YNNKEL (reference sequence). The CDR3 covers 13 residues. CDR3 in amino acids: CASSSTESSGQYF. For the CDR3, the DNA is TGTGCCAGCAGCTCTACCGAAAGCTCTGGGCAGTACTTC.

This clonotype was counted many times. The chain employs TRBV7-2 and TRBJ2-4; possible D gene TRBD1, 6 bases. This CDR3 is built from 15 residues. CDR1 SGHTA and CDR2 FQGNSA come from the germline V gene. Between the trimmed V and J ends, which lost 4 bases and 4 bases, there was a span of 14 bases. The CDR3 region has the DNA TGTGCCAGCAGCTCACCCAGGGGCCCTAAAAACATTCAGTACTTC. It translates to CASSSPRGPKNIQYF.

This clonotype was seen only a few times. This chain connects TRBV2 to TRBJ1-2, with 11 bases aligning to TRBD1. V lost 5 bases to trimming and J lost 3 bases; unmatched junction nucleotides: 5. This CDR3 region has 15 residues. Germline CDR1 and CDR2: SNHLY and FYNNEI. The CDR3 here is CASSSGTGGYYGYTF. The DNA for the CDR3 is TGTGCCAGCAGTTCCGGGACAGGGGGGTACTATGGCTACACCTTC.

The chain couples TRBV20-1 to TRBJ2-7; no definite D call. Trimming took off 0 bases at V and 1 base at J, with 4 bases between the two ends. The germline V gene encodes CDR1 DFQATT and CDR2 SNEGSKA (reference sequence). The CDR3 totals 12 residues. The CDR3 loop reads CSAREGSYEQYF. In DNA form, the CDR3 reads TGCAGTGCTAGAGAGGGGTCCTACGAGCAGTACTTC.

This clonotype has ten or more counts. The V and J genes are TRBV7-2 and TRBJ2-7; 9 bases fit TRBD2. The J segment lost 1 base and the V segment lost 2 bases, leaving 6 bases of the junction unmatched. This CDR3 comprises 16 residues. Germline V gene lookup returns CDR1 SGHTA and CDR2 FQGNSA. The CDR3 loop reads CASSLTSGQMSYEQYF. The CDR3 DNA reads as TGTGCCAGCAGCTTAACTAGCGGGCAAATGTCCTACGAGCAGTACTTC.

This clonotype was detected ten times or more. The rearrangement uses TRBV4-3 and TRBJ2-7, with TRBD2 matching 7 bases. The CDR3 consists of 15 residues. Trimming took 8 bases from V and 7 from J; bases not matched to a gene: 17. Germline-derived CDR1 and CDR2 are LGHNA and YSLEER. CDR3 nucleotides: TGCGCCAGCCGAAAAAGGGGACTACGAGCAAGAGAGCAGTACTTC. Translated, it gives CASRKRGLRAREQYF.

This clonotype showed up many times. This rearrangement joins TRBV12-3 or TRBV12-4 to TRBJ2-5; a possible D gene is TRBD2 (6 bases). The CDR3 runs 15 residues. Trimming cost V 7 bases and J 3 bases, with 18 bases left between them. CDR3 bases: TGTGCCAGCACCCAGGGAGGCGGAACTAAAGAGACCCAGTACTTC. This encodes CASTQGGGTKETQYF.

Ten or more counts support this clonotype. This chain joins TRBV20-1 and TRBJ1-5, with D hard to call. Trimming left V 3 bases short and J 9 bases short, with 15 bases between. CDR3 length equals 13 residues. Germline CDR1 and CDR2: DFQATT and SNEGSKA (reference sequence). CDR3 nucleotide sequence: TGCAGTGCTAGGGCCACAGCCTCGGGGCCCCAGCATTTT. Its translation: CSARATASGPQHF.

This clonotype was recorded at least ten times. The rearrangement links TRBV28 to TRBJ1-5; 7 bases agree with TRBD1. Trimming took 5 bases from V and 2 from J; bases not matched to a gene: 12. CDR1 is MDHEN and CDR2 is SYDVKM in the germline V gene. This CDR3 contains 17 residues. CDR3 sequence (DNA): TGTGCCAGCAGTCGCATTGGTCACAGGGGAGGCAATCAGCCCCAGCATTTT. This codes for CASSRIGHRGGNQPQHF.

This clonotype was seen at least ten times. The CDR3 loop reads CASSLGEAYNEQFF. The CDR3 DNA is TGTGCCAGCAGCTTGGGGGAAGCCTACAATGAGCAGTTCTTC. The chain joins TRBV5-6 to TRBJ2-1; D ambiguous. The V gene lost 0 bases and the J gene lost 2 bases, with 6 bases spanning the gap. The CDR3 consists of 14 residues. The V gene's germline CDR1 is SGHDT and CDR2 YYEEEE.

There are a few counts of this clonotype. The chain combines TRBV29-1 with TRBJ1-1, with 8 bases lining up with TRBD1. The V segment lost 8 bases and the J segment 6 bases; nucleotides outside the gene matches: 8. In germline, CDR1 is SQVTM, CDR2 ANQGSEA. The CDR3 is 12 residues long. The CDR3 loop is CSSDRGGPEAFF. The CDR3 bases are TGCAGCTCCGACAGGGGAGGCCCTGAAGCTTTCTTT.

As to this clonotype: A much larger clone differs by one base, so this may be a read error. The chain combines TRBV19 with TRBJ2-4; D may be TRBD1 (6 bases). Between the trimmed V and J ends, which lost 7 bases and 12 bases, there was a span of 16 bases. Germline loops: CDR1 LNHDA, CDR2 SQIVND (reference sequence). The CDR3 loop spans 12 amino acids. CDR3: CASNPPAGAQYF. Here the CDR3 DNA reads TGTGCCAGTAACCCGCCCGCAGGGGCTCAGTACTTC.

The sample holds many counts of this clonotype. The chain uses TRBV19 and TRBJ2-1, with 10 nucleotides matching TRBD1. From germline, CDR1 is LNHDA and CDR2 SQIVND (reference sequence). The length of the CDR3 is 16 residues. Trimming removed 6 bases from V and 7 bases from J; junction bases left unmatched: 12. The CDR3 reads CASRLVGTGVGNEQFF. CDR3 in DNA: TGTGCCAGTAGGCTAGTCGGGACAGGGGTAGGTAATGAGCAGTTCTTC.

This clonotype has a count of ten or more. J is TRBJ2-1 and V is TRBV5-1; TRBD2 aligns across 8 bases. This CDR3 is built from 14 residues. V dropped 0 bases and J dropped 6; count of bases not matched to a gene: 2. Per germline, CDR1 SGHRS and CDR2 YFSETQ. CDR3 sequence: CASSLGTSPNEQFF. DNA for the CDR3: TGCGCCAGCAGCTTGGGGACTAGCCCCAATGAGCAGTTCTTC.

The sample holds many counts of this clonotype. The chain uses TRBV30 and TRBJ2-7; D is possibly TRBD1 or TRBD2 (5 bases each). The CDR3 is 15 amino acids. In germline, CDR1 is GTSNPN, CDR2 SVGIG (reference sequence). The V end was cut by 1 base, the J end by 5 bases, with 18 bases between. The CDR3 coding sequence is TGTGCCTGGAGTGATTCCGGGACCATCATTAACGAGCAGTACTTC. Translated: CAWSDSGTIINEQYF.

This rearrangement joins TRBV20-1 to TRBJ2-7, with a weak D call TRBD1 (6 bases). Germline V gives CDR1 DFQATT, CDR2 SNEGSKA (reference sequence). The CDR3 consists of 15 residues. V lost 6 bases and J lost 2, with 20 bases in between. CDR3 loop: CSARTVEKGTYEQYF. The CDR3 DNA follows: TGCAGTGCCAGGACAGTCGAAAAGGGGACCTACGAGCAGTACTTC.